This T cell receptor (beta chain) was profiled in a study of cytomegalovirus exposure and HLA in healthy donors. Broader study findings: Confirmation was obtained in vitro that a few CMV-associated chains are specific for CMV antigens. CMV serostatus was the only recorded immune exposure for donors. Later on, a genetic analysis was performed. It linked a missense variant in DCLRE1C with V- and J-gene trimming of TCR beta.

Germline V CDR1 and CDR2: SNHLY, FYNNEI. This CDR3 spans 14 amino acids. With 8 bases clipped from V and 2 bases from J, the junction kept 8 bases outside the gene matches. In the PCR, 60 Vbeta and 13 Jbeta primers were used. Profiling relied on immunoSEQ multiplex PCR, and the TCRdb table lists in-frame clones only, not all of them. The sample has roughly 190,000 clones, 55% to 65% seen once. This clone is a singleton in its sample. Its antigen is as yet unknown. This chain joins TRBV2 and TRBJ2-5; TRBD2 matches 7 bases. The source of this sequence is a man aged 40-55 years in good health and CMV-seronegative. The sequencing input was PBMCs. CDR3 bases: TGTGCCAGCGTATGGAGTAGCGGGCAAGAGACCCAGTACTTC. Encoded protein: CASVWSSGQETQYF.